This TCR beta chain was found in a study of cytomegalovirus exposure and HLA in healthy donors. Study-wide results and limits: According to an earlier analysis, most TCR beta V segments yielded productive rearrangements about 87% or about 30% of the time. Highly shared variants forming one cluster were likely a sequencing artifact. TCR beta V- and J-gene trimming, according to a later analysis, was linked to a missense DCLRE1C variant. Later work associated 16,951 TCR beta sequences with HLA alleles at 0.05 false discovery rate.

PCR employed 60 Vbeta and 13 Jbeta primers. Only in-frame clones appear in the TCRdb table, and some are missing; sequencing was by immunoSEQ multiplex PCR. The repertoire consists of some 170,000 clones, with about 79% occurring once and the leading ten covering under 8%. V trimming: 9 bases; J trimming: 8 bases; junction bases outside the gene matches: 8. This CDR3 has 13 amino acids. CDR1 is SEHNR and CDR2 is FQNEAQ in the germline V gene (reference sequence). A note on this clone: What it recognizes is unknown.

Specimen: PBMCs. The receptor was isolated from a man aged 40-55 years in good health and CMV-seropositive. This chain uses TRBV7-9 with TRBJ1-4; 8 bases fit TRBD1. The CDR3 coding sequence is TGTGCCAGTCAAGGACAGGGAAAAGAAAAACTGTTTTTT. Translated, it gives CASQGQGKEKLFF.